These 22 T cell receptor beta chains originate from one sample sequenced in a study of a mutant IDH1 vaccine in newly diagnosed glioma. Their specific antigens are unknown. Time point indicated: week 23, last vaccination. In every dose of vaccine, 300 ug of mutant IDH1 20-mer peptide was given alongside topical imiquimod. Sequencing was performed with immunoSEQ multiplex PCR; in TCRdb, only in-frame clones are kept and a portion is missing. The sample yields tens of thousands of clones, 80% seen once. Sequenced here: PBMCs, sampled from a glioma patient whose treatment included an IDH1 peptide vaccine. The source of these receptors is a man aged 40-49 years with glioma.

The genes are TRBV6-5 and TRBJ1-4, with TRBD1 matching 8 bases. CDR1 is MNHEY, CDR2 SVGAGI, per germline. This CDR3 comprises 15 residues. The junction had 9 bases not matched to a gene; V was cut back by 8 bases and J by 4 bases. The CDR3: CASGRQGQVNEKLFF. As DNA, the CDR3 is TGTGCCAGCGGCCGACAGGGGCAGGTTAATGAAAAACTGTTTTTT.

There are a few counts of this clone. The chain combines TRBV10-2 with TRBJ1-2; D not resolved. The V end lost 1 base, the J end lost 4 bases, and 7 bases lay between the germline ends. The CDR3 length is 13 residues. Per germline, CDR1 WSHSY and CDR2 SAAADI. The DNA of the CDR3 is TGCGCCAGCAGTGAGTACAGATTCTATGGCTACACCTTC. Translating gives CASSEYRFYGYTF.

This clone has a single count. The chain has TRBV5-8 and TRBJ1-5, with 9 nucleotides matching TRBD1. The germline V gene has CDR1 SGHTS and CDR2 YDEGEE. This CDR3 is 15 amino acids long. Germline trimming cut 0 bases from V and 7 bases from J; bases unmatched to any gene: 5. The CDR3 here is CASSLEGQGSQPQHF. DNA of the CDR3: TGTGCCAGCAGCTTGGAGGGACAGGGCAGCCAGCCCCAGCATTTT.

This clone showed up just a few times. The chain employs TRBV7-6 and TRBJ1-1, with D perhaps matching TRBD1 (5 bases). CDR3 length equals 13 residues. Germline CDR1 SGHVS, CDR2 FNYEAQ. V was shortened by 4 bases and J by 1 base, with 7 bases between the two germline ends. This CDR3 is CASSSTGNTEAFF. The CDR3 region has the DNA TGTGCCAGCAGCTCCACAGGGAACACTGAAGCTTTCTTT.

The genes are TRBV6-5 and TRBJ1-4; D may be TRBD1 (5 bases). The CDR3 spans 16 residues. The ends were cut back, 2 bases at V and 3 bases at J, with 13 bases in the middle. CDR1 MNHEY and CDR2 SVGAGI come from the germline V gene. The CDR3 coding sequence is TGTGCCAGCAGTTACAGGGAGGTAGGGGCTAATGAAAAACTGTTTTTT. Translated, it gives CASSYREVGANEKLFF.

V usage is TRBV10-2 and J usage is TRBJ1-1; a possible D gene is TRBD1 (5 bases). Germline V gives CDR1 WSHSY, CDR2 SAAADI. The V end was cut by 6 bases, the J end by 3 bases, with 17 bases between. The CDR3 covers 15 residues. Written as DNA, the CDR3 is TGCGCCAGCAGGAGTTATCGGCAGGGAGACACTGAAGCTTTCTTT. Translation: CASRSYRQGDTEAFF.

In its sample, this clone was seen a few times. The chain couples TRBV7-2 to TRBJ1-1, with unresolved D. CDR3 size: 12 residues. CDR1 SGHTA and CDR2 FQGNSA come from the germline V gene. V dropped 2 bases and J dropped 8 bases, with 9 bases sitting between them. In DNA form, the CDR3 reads TGTGCCAGCAGCTTAAGTCGGGTAGAAGCTTTCTTT. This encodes CASSLSRVEAFF.

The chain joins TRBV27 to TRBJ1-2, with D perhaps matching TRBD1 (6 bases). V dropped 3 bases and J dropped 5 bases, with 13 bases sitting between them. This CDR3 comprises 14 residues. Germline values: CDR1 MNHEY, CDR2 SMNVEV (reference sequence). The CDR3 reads CASSFNQGLYGYTF. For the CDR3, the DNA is TGTGCCAGCAGTTTCAATCAGGGGTTGTATGGCTACACCTTC.

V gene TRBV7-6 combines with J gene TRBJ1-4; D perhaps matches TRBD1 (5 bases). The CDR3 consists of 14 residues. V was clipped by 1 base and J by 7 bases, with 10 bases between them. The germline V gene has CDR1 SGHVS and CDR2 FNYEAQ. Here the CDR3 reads CASSLDRFSEKLFF. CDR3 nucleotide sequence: TGTGCCAGCAGCTTAGACAGGTTTAGTGAAAAACTGTTTTTT.

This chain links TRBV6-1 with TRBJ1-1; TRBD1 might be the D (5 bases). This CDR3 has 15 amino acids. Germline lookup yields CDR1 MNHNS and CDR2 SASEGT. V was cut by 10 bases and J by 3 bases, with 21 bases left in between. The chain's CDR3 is CATTPWDPGDTEAFF. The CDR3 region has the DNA TGTGCCACCACGCCCTGGGACCCCGGGGACACTGAAGCTTTCTTT.

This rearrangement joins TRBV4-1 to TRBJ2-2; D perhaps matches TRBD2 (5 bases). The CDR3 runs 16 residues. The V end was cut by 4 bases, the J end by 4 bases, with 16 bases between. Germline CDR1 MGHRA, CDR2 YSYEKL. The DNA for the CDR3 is TGCGCCAGCAGCCCCCTAGGACTGGGAGTCACCGGGGAGCTGTTTTTT. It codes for CASSPLGLGVTGELFF.

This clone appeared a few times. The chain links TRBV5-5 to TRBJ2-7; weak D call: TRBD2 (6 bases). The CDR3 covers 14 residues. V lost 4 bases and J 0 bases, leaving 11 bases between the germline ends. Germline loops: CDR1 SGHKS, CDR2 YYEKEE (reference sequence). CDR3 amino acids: CASSKGLDSYEQYF. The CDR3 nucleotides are TGTGCCAGCAGCAAGGGACTGGACTCCTACGAGCAGTACTTC.

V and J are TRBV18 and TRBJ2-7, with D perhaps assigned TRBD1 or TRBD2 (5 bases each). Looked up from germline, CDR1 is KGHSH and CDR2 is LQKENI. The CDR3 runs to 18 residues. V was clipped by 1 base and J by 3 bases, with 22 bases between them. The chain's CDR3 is CASSPLTSRGGFHYEQYF. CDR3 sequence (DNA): TGTGCCAGCTCACCACTGACGTCACGTGGGGGTTTTCACTACGAGCAGTACTTC.

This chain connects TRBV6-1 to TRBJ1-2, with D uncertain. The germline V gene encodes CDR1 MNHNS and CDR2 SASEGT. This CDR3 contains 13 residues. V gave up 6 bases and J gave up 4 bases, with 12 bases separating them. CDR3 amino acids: CASRVTQSYGYTF. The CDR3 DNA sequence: TGTGCCAGCAGAGTGACCCAATCCTATGGCTACACCTTC.

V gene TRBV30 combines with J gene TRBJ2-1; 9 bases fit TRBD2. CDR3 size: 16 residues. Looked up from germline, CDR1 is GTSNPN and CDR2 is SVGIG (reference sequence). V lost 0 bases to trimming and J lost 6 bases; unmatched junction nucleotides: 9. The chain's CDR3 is CAWSVHAGGKINEQFF. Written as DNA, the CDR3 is TGTGCCTGGAGTGTACATGCGGGGGGGAAGATCAATGAGCAGTTCTTC.

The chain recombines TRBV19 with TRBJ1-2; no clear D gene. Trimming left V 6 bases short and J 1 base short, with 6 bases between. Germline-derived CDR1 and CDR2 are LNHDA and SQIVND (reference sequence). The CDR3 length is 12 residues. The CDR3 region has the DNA TGTGCCAGTAGCTTGTATAACTATGGCTACACCTTC. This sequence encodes CASSLYNYGYTF. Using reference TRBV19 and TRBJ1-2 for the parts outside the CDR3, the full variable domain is DGGITQSPKYLFRKEGQNVTLSCEQNLNHDAMYWYRQDPGQGLRLIYYSQIVNDFQKGDIAEGYSVSREKKESFPLTVTSAQKNPTAFYLCASSLYNYGYTFGSGTRLTVV.

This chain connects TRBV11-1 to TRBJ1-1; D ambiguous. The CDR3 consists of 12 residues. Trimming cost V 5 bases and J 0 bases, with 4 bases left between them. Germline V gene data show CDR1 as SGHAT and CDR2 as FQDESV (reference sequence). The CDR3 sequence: CASSRMNTEAFF. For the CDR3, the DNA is TGTGCCAGCAGCAGGATGAACACTGAAGCTTTCTTT.

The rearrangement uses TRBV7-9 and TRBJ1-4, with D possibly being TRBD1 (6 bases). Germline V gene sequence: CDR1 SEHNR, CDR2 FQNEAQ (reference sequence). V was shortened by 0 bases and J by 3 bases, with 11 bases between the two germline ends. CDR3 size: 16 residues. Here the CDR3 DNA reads TGTGCCAGCAGCTTAGCGTCGGGGGCTTCTAATGAAAAACTGTTTTTT. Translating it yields CASSLASGASNEKLFF.

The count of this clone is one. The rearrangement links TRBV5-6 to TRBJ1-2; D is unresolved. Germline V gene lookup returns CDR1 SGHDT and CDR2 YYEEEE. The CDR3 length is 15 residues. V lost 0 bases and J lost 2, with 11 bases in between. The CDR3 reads CASSLAGIGNYGYTF. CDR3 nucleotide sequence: TGTGCCAGCAGCTTGGCCGGGATAGGGAACTATGGCTACACCTTC.

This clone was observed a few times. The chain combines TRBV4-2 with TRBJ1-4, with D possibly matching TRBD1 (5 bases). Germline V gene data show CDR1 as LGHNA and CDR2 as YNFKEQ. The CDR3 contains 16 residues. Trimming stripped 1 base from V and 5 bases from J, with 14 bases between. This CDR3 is CASSQVGTGPNEKLFF. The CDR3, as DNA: TGTGCCAGCAGCCAAGTAGGGACGGGACCAAATGAAAAACTGTTTTTT.

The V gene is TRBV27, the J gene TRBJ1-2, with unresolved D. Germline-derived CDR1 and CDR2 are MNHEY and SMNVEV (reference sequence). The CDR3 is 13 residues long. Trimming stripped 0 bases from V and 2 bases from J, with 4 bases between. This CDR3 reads CASSLSLNYGYTF. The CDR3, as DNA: TGTGCCAGCAGTTTATCTTTAAACTATGGCTACACCTTC.

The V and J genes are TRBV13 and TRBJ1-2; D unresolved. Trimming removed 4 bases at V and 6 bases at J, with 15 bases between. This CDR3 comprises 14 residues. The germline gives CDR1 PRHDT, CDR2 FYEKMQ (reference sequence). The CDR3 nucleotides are TGTGCCAGCAGCTACCCCGGGATGATGAATGGCTACACCTTC. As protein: CASSYPGMMNGYTF.